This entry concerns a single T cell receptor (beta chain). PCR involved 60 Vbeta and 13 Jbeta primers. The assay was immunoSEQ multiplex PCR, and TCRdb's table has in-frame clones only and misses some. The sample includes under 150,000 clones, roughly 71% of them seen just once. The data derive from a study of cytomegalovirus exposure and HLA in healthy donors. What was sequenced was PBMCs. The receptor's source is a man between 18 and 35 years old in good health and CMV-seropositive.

CDR3 bases: TGCGCCAGCAGCCAAGACGGGACGGAGGGGGCCACTAACTATGGCTACACCTTC. This sequence encodes CASSQDGTEGATNYGYTF. The chain carries TRBV4-1 and TRBJ1-2; 7 positions agree with TRBD1. Germline V gives CDR1 MGHRA, CDR2 YSYEKL. The V segment lost 0 bases and the J segment 0 bases; nucleotides outside the gene matches: 10. This CDR3 region has 18 residues.